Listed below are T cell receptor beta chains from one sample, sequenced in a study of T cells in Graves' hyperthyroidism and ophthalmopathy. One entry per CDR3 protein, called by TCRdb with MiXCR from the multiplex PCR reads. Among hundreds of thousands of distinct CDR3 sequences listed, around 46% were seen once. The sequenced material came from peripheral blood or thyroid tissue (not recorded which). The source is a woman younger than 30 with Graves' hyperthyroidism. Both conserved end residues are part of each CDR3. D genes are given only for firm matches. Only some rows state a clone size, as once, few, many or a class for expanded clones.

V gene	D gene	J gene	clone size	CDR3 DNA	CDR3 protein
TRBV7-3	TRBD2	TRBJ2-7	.	TGTGCCTGTAGTCTAGCGGGAGGACGGGGGTACGAGCAGTACTTC	CACSLAGGRGYEQYF
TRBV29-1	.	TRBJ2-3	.	TGCAGCGTTTCAGACTCGACCACAGATACGCAGTATTTT	CSVSDSTTDTQYF
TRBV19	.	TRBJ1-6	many	TGTGCCAGTAGGGACGGCAATAATTCACCCCTCCACTTT	CASRDGNNSPLHF
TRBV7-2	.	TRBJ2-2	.	TGTGCCAGCAGCTTGAGGGGGGAGCGCACCGGGGAGCTGTTTTTT	CASSLRGERTGELFF
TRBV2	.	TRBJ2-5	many	TGTGCCAGCAGCGCCTCATTGGCGGAGACCCAGTACTTC	CASSASLAETQYF
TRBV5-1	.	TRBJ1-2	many	TGCGCCAGTAGAGCCCAATATGGCTACACCTTC	CASRAQYGYTF
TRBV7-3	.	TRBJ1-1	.	TGCGCCAGCAGCCAAGGTAGGGGGGGACCTGAAGCTTTCTTT	CASSQGRGGPEAFF
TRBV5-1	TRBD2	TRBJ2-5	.	TGCGCCAGCAGCACCTCTAGCGGGAAAGAGACCCAGTACTTC	CASSTSSGKETQYF
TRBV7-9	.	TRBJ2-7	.	TGTGCCAGCACTCCAAAGACGGGCTCCGAGCAGTACTTC	CASTPKTGSEQYF
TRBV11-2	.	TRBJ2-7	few	TGTGCCAGCAGCTATGGCATTGGGGGGGCGACCTACGAGCAGTACTTC	CASSYGIGGATYEQYF
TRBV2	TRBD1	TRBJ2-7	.	TGTGCCAGCAGAGACAGGGGGGAGTGGCAGTACTTC	CASRDRGEWQYF
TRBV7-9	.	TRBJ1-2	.	TGTGCCAGCAGCTCCAGGGACGGTGGCTACACCTTC	CASSSRDGGYTF
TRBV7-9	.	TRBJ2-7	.	TGTGCCAGCAGCTCCGGGACCCCCTATGAGGAGCAGTACTTC	CASSSGTPYEEQYF
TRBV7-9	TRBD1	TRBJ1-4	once	TGTGCCAGCAGTCTTGGGACAGGGCCGGGGGAAAAACTGTTTTTT	CASSLGTGPGEKLFF
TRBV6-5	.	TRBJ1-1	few	TGTGCCAGCAGTTACGCCCGGACACTGAACACTGAAGCTTTCTTT	CASSYARTLNTEAFF
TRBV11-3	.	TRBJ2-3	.	TGTGCCAGCAGCTTAGGTCCCCGGGATACGCAGTATTTT	CASSLGPRDTQYF
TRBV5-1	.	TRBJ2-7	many	TGCGCCAGCAGCAAGGACGGCTACGAGCAGTACTTC	CASSKDGYEQYF
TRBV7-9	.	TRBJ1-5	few	TGTGCCAGCAGCTTAGCGATCGGTGAGCCCCAGCATTTT	CASSLAIGEPQHF
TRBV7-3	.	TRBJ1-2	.	TGTGCCAGCAGCTTAAACTCCCTAAAACACCACGATAACTATGGCTACACCTTC	CASSLNSLKHHDNYGYTF
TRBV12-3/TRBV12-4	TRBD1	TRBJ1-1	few	TGTGCCAGCAGTTTATGGCGGGACAGGAACACTGAAGCTTTCTTT	CASSLWRDRNTEAFF
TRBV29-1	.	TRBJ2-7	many	TGCAGCGTAGCACCGGGACGGACCTACGAGCAGTACTTC	CSVAPGRTYEQYF
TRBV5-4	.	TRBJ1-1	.	TGTGCCAGCAGCTTTGACAGGAGTGGAGCTTTCTTT	CASSFDRSGAFF
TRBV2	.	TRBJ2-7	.	TGTGCCAGCAGTGACAGGGAGCGTCCCTACGAGCAGTACTTC	CASSDRERPYEQYF
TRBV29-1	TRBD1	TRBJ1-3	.	TGCAGCGTTGCAGGGGGCGGAAACACCATATATTTT	CSVAGGGNTIYF
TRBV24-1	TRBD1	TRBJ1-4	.	TGTGCCACCAGTGAAGTCGGGACAGGGGCTCGAGAAAAACTGTTTTTT	CATSEVGTGAREKLFF
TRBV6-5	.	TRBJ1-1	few	TGTGCCAGCAAGCAGGGTGGCACTGAAGCTTTCTTT	CASKQGGTEAFF
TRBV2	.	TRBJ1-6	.	TGTGCCAGTGATCAGGGGTTCCCCCTCCACTTT	CASDQGFPLHF
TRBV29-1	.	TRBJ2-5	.	TGCAGCGTTGATGGGGGGGCGGTTAATCAGCCCCAGTACTTC	CSVDGGAVNQPQYF
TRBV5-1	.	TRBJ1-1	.	TGCGCCAGCAGCTCGACAGAGATGAACACTGAAGCTTTCTTT	CASSSTEMNTEAFF
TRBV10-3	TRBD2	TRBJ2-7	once	TGTGCCATCAGTGAGTGGTTAGCGGGAGCCCTTATCCCCTACGAGCAGTACTTC	CAISEWLAGALIPYEQYF
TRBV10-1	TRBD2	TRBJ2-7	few	TGCGCCAGCCGAAGGACTAGCAGCTACGAGCAGTACTTC	CASRRTSSYEQYF
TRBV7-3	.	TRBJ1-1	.	TGTGCCAGTAGTCCCCGGAGGGGCGCCAGGGACACTGAAGCTTTCTTT	CASSPRRGARDTEAFF
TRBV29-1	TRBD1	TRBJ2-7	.	TGCAGCGTTGAAGGGGGGCAGGGGGTCGAGCAGTACTTC	CSVEGGQGVEQYF
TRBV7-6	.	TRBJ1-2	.	TGTGCCAGCAGCCCGGGCCACTATAGCTACACCTTC	CASSPGHYSYTF
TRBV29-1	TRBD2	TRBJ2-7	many	TGCAGCGTTGACGGCCGGGAGGACCCCTACGAGCAGTACTTC	CSVDGREDPYEQYF
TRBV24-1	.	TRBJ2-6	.	TGTGCCAGCAGTTATCAGAGACACAACTCTGGGGCCAACGTCCTGACTTTC	CASSYQRHNSGANVLTF
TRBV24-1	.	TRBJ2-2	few	TGTGCCACCAGTGATGCGGGACAGATCACCGGGGAGCTGTTTTTT	CATSDAGQITGELFF
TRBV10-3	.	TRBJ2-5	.	TGTGCCATCAGTGAGTCGAGGGCGGTAGAGACCCAGTACTTC	CAISESRAVETQYF
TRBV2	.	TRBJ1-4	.	TGTGCCAGCAGTTTGTCGGGTCTCGAAAAACTGTTTTTT	CASSLSGLEKLFF
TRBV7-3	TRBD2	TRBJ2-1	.	TGTGCCAGCAGCGTATTATCCCTAGCGGCGGACGAGCAGTTCTTC	CASSVLSLAADEQFF
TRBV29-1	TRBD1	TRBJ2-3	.	TGCAGCGTTGAACGGACAGGGATCCTCACAGATACGCAGTATTTT	CSVERTGILTDTQYF
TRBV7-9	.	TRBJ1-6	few	TGTGCCAGCAGAGTTCGAGAGGGCCTTGATTCACCCCTCCACTTT	CASRVREGLDSPLHF
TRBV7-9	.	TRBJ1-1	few	TGTGCCAGCAGCTCCCACCGGGGTTCCACTGAAGCTTTCTTT	CASSSHRGSTEAFF
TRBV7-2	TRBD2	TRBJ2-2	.	TGTGCCAGCAGCCAAGCCGGGACTAGCGGGAGAGATAACACCGGGGAGCTGTTTTTT	CASSQAGTSGRDNTGELFF
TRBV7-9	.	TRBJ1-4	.	TGCGCCACCAGCCCAGAGTGGGCAACTAATGAAAAACTGTTTTTT	CATSPEWATNEKLFF
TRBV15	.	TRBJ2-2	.	TGTGCCACCAGCAGCCCGCTTGGGGGAGCGCGCCCAGGGACCGGGGAGCTGTTTTTT	CATSSPLGGARPGTGELFF
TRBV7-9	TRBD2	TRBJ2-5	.	TGTGCCAGCAGCCCACCGGGACTAGCGTTTAGGGGGGGAGAGACCCAGTACTTC	CASSPPGLAFRGGETQYF
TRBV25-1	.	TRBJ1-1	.	TGTGCCAGCACCATAGACAGGCGGAACACTGAAGCTTTCTTT	CASTIDRRNTEAFF
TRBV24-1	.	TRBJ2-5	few	TGTGCCACCAGTGATTTCAACCAAGAGACCCAGTACTTC	CATSDFNQETQYF
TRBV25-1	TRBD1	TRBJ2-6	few	TGTGCCAGCAGAGCGGGACAGGGGAGCTCTGGGGCCAACGTCCTGACTTTC	CASRAGQGSSGANVLTF
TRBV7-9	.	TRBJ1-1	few	TGTGCCAGCAGCCTCGCGGATGGAGTCAACACTGAAGCTTTCTTT	CASSLADGVNTEAFF
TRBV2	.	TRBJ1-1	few	TGTGCCAGCAGCAATAGACAGGAGAGGAACACTGAAGCTTTCTTT	CASSNRQERNTEAFF